Below are 20 T cell receptor beta chains sequenced from a single sample in a study of T cells expressing NK-cell markers. TCRdb re-called the 5' RACE reads; one entry per CDR3 protein, DNA not given. The record lists about half a million distinct CDR3 sequences, of which the ten most abundant hold around 1.4%. The sequencing sample was made of blood T cells: a sorted CD56 or NKG2C T cell subset, CD4+ or CD8+ T cells, or bulk PBMC T cells (not recorded which). These receptors all come from a woman in her forties or fifties in good health.

The rearrangement links TRBV28 to TRBJ2-2; the D call of TRBD1 rests on TCRdb alone, since no DNA is present to check it. CDR3 length: 13 residues. Per germline, CDR1 MDHEN and CDR2 SYDVKM. This chain's CDR3 is CASLGGDTGELFF.

The genes are TRBV28 and TRBJ2-6; absent DNA, TCRdb's TRBD2 call cannot be checked. The CDR3 sequence is 17 residues long. Germline V lookup: CDR1 MDHEN, CDR2 SYDVKM. The CDR3 sequence: CASSRTSGSSGANVLTF.

V and J are TRBV6-9 and TRBJ2-1; TCRdb designates TRBD1, a call that cannot be tested without DNA. The CDR3 has 17 amino acids. Germline V lookup: CDR1 MNHGY, CDR2 SVAAGI. The CDR3 protein is CASRDNLTDTTGNEQFF.

The V call is TRBV7-2, the J call TRBJ2-1. The CDR3 length is 15 residues. CDR1 is SGHTA, CDR2 FQGNSA, per germline. Here the CDR3 reads CASSLRRTSYNEQFF.

The rearrangement links TRBV6-1 to TRBJ1-5. The CDR3 has 12 amino acids. In germline, CDR1 is MNHNS, CDR2 SASEGT. The CDR3: CASSEVGLPQHF.

The chain couples TRBV2 to TRBJ1-5; TCRdb designates TRBD1, a call that cannot be tested without DNA. Germline CDR1 SNHLY, CDR2 FYNNEI. This CDR3 comprises 14 residues. Here the CDR3 reads CASTPDRRNQPQHF.

V is TRBV10-1 and J is TRBJ2-1; the TCRdb call, TRBD2, lacks DNA for checking. The CDR3 consists of 15 residues. CDR1 WNHNN and CDR2 SYGVQD come from the germline V gene (reference sequence). This chain's CDR3 is CASSEVAGAYNEQFF.

The V gene is TRBV5-1, the J gene TRBJ2-1. Germline V gene sequence: CDR1 SGHRS, CDR2 YFSETQ. The CDR3 length is 13 residues. This CDR3 is CASSSDNYGEQFF.

This rearrangement joins TRBV12-5 to TRBJ2-2; TCRdb selects TRBD2, and the lack of DNA leaves this call unchecked. Germline lookup yields CDR1 LGHNT and CDR2 FRNRAP. This CDR3 region has 19 residues. Here the CDR3 reads CASGLVPETSDKRAGELFF.

The rearrangement links TRBV12-3 or TRBV12-4 to TRBJ2-1. The CDR3 runs 13 residues. CDR3 protein: CASTRIGYNEQFF.

V gene TRBV11-3 combines with J gene TRBJ2-1; the D call of TRBD1 rests on TCRdb alone, since no DNA is present to check it. The CDR3 has 20 amino acids. Germline loops: CDR1 SGHNT, CDR2 YENEEA. This chain's CDR3 is CASSWGIQGWGVASYNEQFF.

The rearrangement uses TRBV5-1 and TRBJ2-7; TCRdb outputs TRBD1, but without DNA this stays unchecked. The CDR3 loop spans 16 amino acids. CDR1 SGHRS and CDR2 YFSETQ come from the germline V gene. The CDR3 sequence is CASSLGGTAIYYEQYF.

The chain is built from TRBV6-6 and TRBJ1-1; TCRdb returns TRBD1, unconfirmable since there is no DNA. The CDR3 is 13 residues long. Germline loops: CDR1 MNHNY, CDR2 SVGAGI (reference sequence). The CDR3 sequence is CASSGQGLAEAFF.

The rearrangement joins TRBV6-2 or TRBV6-3 to TRBJ2-2; TCRdb returns TRBD2, unconfirmable since there is no DNA. CDR1 is MNHEY and CDR2 is SVGEGT in the germline V gene. The CDR3 totals 16 residues. The CDR3 reads CASSYGGGANTGELFF.

The V and J genes are TRBV7-8 and TRBJ2-5; TCRdb outputs TRBD2, but without DNA this stays unchecked. CDR1 SGHVS and CDR2 FQNEAQ come from the germline V gene. The CDR3 sequence is 16 residues long. The CDR3 reads CASSLEMGGSQETQYF.

The chain is built from TRBV20-1 and TRBJ1-5; TCRdb designates TRBD1, a call that cannot be tested without DNA. Germline CDR1 is DFQATT and CDR2 is SNEGSKA (reference sequence). This CDR3 region has 14 residues. This chain's CDR3 is CSASPGQGSQPQHF.

The chain recombines TRBV7-3 with TRBJ1-6; TCRdb returns TRBD1, unconfirmable since there is no DNA. The CDR3 length is 16 residues. Germline V gene data show CDR1 as SGHTA and CDR2 as FQGTGA. The CDR3 region is CASSLQGGTENSPLHF.

The chain has TRBV12-3 or TRBV12-4 and TRBJ2-1; TCRdb's assignment of TRBD1 cannot be checked, as there is no DNA. This CDR3 is built from 13 residues. The CDR3 sequence is CASSPNRGNEQFF.

The V and J genes are TRBV28 and TRBJ1-1; the TCRdb D gene call, TRBD1, has no DNA to confirm it. CDR3 size: 15 residues. CDR1 MDHEN and CDR2 SYDVKM come from the germline V gene. CDR3 protein: CASSLGGQVNTEAFF.

V is TRBV12-3 or TRBV12-4 and J is TRBJ1-2. This CDR3 spans 15 amino acids. The CDR3 protein is CASSTERATNYGYTF.